The 8 T cell receptor beta chains given below trace back to one sample, sequenced in a study of blood T cells in healthy people across ages. Combining a sample-barcoded 5' primer with a J-beta primer mix, a second PCR ran for 7 to 11 cycles. TCRdb reanalysed the 5' RACE reads using MiXCR and keeps one entry per CDR3 protein. The sample has fewer than 800,000 distinct CDR3 sequences, 20% to 30% seen once. Separately, the same data were catalogued under a study of T cells of mothers and their children.

The specimen was blood. These receptors were obtained from a boy younger than 18 in good health.

This rearrangement joins TRBV20-1 to TRBJ2-3, with TRBD1 matching over 9 bases. The CDR3 covers 13 residues. The V gene's germline CDR1 is DFQATT and CDR2 SNEGSKA (reference sequence). V was clipped by 8 bases and J by 3 bases; unmatched bases: 6. This chain's CDR3 is CSSLTGGTDTQYF. CDR3 in DNA: TGCAGTTCCTTGACAGGGGGGACAGATACGCAGTATTTT.

This clonotype was picked up a small number of times. The V gene is TRBV20-1, the J gene TRBJ2-7; the D is unclear. The CDR3 has 12 residues. The germline V gene encodes CDR1 DFQATT and CDR2 SNEGSKA (reference sequence). V lost 2 bases and J 0 bases, leaving 5 bases between the germline ends. The CDR3 region has the DNA TGCAGTGCTAGACTGAGCTCCTACGAGCAGTACTTC. Protein product: CSARLSSYEQYF.

The chain recombines TRBV7-2 with TRBJ1-2; no clear D gene. V lost 1 base to trimming and J lost 4 bases, with 16 bases between them. This CDR3 spans 16 amino acids. CDR1 and CDR2 from the germline V gene are SGHTA and FQGNSA. This CDR3 is CASSLDPQGLSYGYTF. The CDR3 nucleotides are TGTGCCAGCAGCTTAGACCCTCAAGGCCTATCCTATGGCTACACCTTC.

This chain's CDR3 is CASSHSQETQYF. CDR3 DNA: TGTGCCAGCAGCCATAGCCAAGAGACCCAGTACTTC. The V and J genes are TRBV28 and TRBJ2-5, with D unclear. Germline V gene lookup returns CDR1 MDHEN and CDR2 SYDVKM. Trimming left V 6 bases short and J 1 base short, with 6 bases between. The CDR3 totals 12 residues.

This chain links TRBV7-9 with TRBJ2-5, with D possibly being TRBD2 (6 bases). The CDR3 runs 15 residues. V was trimmed by 5 bases and J by 3 bases, leaving 16 bases between them. CDR1 and CDR2 from the germline V gene are SEHNR and FQNEAQ (reference sequence). CDR3 in amino acids: CASSPAAEGKETQYF. CDR3 coding DNA: TGTGCCAGCAGCCCCGCGGCGGAGGGAAAAGAGACCCAGTACTTC.

The table lists this clonotype with a few counts. CDR3 nucleotides: TGCGCCAGCAGCCAAGATAATGAGAGGGGGGAGGGCGGGGAGCTGTTTTTT. Residues: CASSQDNERGEGGELFF. This chain uses TRBV4-3 with TRBJ2-2; maybe TRBD2 (7 bases). CDR1 and CDR2 (germline): LGHNA, YSLEER. The CDR3 spans 17 residues. Trimming shortened V by 0 bases and J by 7 bases, and 18 bases separated the two germline ends.

This chain connects TRBV29-1 to TRBJ2-2, with 9 bases lining up with TRBD1. V was clipped by 3 bases and J by 3 bases; unmatched bases: 8. The CDR3 has 16 amino acids. The V gene's germline CDR1 is SQVTM and CDR2 ANQGSEA. Here the CDR3 DNA reads TGCAGCGTTGAGTTTGTGAGGACAGGGGACACCGGGGAGCTGTTTTTT. Amino acid sequence: CSVEFVRTGDTGELFF.

This clonotype appeared once. This chain uses TRBV24-1 with TRBJ1-1; tentative D call: TRBD1 (6 bases). Germline loops: CDR1 KGHDR, CDR2 SFDVKD. This CDR3 is 16 amino acids long. V was cut by 3 bases and J by 5 bases, with 18 bases left in between. CDR3: CATSDGPEGVGTEAFF. The CDR3 bases are TGTGCCACCAGTGATGGGCCTGAGGGGGTTGGAACTGAAGCTTTCTTT.